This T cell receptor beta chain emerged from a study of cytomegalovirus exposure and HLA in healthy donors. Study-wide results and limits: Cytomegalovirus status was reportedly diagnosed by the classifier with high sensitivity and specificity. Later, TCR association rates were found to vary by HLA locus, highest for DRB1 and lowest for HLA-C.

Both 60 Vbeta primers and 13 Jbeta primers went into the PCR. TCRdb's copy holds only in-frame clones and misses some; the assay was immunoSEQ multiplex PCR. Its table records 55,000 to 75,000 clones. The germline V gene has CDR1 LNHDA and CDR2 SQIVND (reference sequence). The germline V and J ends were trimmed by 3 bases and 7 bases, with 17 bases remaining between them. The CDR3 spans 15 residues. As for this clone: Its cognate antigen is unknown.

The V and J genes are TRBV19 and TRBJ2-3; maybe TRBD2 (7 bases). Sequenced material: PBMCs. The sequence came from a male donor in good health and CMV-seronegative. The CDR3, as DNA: TGTGCCAGTAGTATGGGGGGGGCAGCAACGAATACGCAGTATTTT. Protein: CASSMGGAATNTQYF.